These 23 T cell receptor beta chains originate from one sample sequenced in a study of T-cell memory formation after mild COVID-19. TCRdb recomputed calls from the 5' RACE reads with MiXCR, one row per CDR3 protein. The sample has some 68,000 distinct CDR3 sequences, approximately 15% seen once. The sequenced material came from PBMCs or a T cell subset sorted from them (not recorded which). The source of these receptors is an adult woman who had mild COVID-19 (a few samples of this study predate the infection). Cell type and time point are not known.

This clonotype appeared a few times. The J gene is TRBJ2-7, the V gene TRBV20-1, with a tentative D call TRBD2 (5 bases). This CDR3 region has 12 residues. V was shortened by 4 bases and J by 4 bases, with 11 bases between the two germline ends. Germline V gene lookup returns CDR1 DFQATT and CDR2 SNEGSKA (reference sequence). The CDR3 region is CSAKILDYEQYF. The CDR3 bases are TGCAGTGCTAAGATACTAGATTACGAGCAGTACTTC.

This clonotype has a handful of counts. The V call is TRBV24-1, the J call TRBJ1-1, with TRBD1 matching over 7 bases. Trimming at V came to 3 bases and at J to 9 bases, leaving 12 bases not matched to a gene. Germline CDR1 reads KGHDR; CDR2 reads SFDVKD. This CDR3 region has 15 residues. CDR3 protein: CATSDNHRDSRKAFF. The CDR3 coding sequence is TGTGCCACCAGTGATAATCACCGGGACAGCAGAAAAGCTTTCTTT.

DNA of the CDR3: TGTGCCAGCAGTCCTCCCCCCGGGGGGGCCACTGAGCAGTTCTTC. Encoded protein: CASSPPPGGATEQFF. The rearrangement links TRBV12-3 or TRBV12-4 to TRBJ2-1; 8 bases agree with TRBD2. The CDR3 consists of 15 residues. Trimming took 5 bases from V and 9 from J; bases not matched to a gene: 12.

This clonotype was seen just once. This chain uses TRBV20-1 with TRBJ2-5; a possible D gene is TRBD2 (6 bases). The CDR3 loop spans 17 amino acids. V was trimmed by 0 bases and J by 4 bases, leaving 21 bases between them. Germline assignment: CDR1 DFQATT and CDR2 SNEGSKA (reference sequence). CDR3 DNA sequence: TGCAGTGCTAGAGATGGGACTTTAGGCCTAACCCCAGAGACCCAGTACTTC. It translates to CSARDGTLGLTPETQYF.

This clonotype was seen a handful of times. The rearrangement uses TRBV7-2 and TRBJ2-3; 9 positions match TRBD2. CDR1 is SGHTA and CDR2 is FQGNSA in the germline V gene. V lost 4 bases and J lost 3; bases outside the gene matches: 8. The CDR3 runs to 16 residues. The CDR3 loop is CASSYVAGATTDTQYF. The CDR3 bases are TGTGCCAGCAGCTATGTAGCGGGAGCGACAACAGATACGCAGTATTTT.

This clonotype was counted between two and nine times. The chain links TRBV5-1 to TRBJ1-2, with TRBD1 matching 7 bases. The germline V gene has CDR1 SGHRS and CDR2 YFSETQ. The ends lost 0 bases at V and 0 bases at J; junction bases unmatched: 5. The CDR3 extends over 16 amino acids. The CDR3 sequence is CASSLVQGLANYGYTF. CDR3 in DNA: TGCGCCAGCAGCTTGGTACAGGGGTTAGCTAACTATGGCTACACCTTC.

This clonotype turned up a few times. V gene TRBV9 combines with J gene TRBJ2-5; D tentatively fits TRBD1 or TRBD2 (6 bases each). There are 14 residues in the CDR3. Per the germline V gene, CDR1 is SGDLS and CDR2 is YYNGEE. V was cut by 4 bases and J by 0 bases, with 10 bases left in between. The CDR3 here is CASSPGANQETQYF. In nucleotides, the CDR3 is TGTGCCAGCAGCCCGGGGGCGAACCAAGAGACCCAGTACTTC.

In its sample, this clonotype was seen a few times. The chain links TRBV4-2 to TRBJ2-1; 7 bases line up with TRBD2. CDR1 and CDR2 (germline): LGHNA, YNFKEQ. This CDR3 comprises 17 residues. V shed 0 bases and J 0 bases; nucleotides not matched to a gene: 5. CDR3 residues: CASSQDLRECSYNEQFF. DNA for the CDR3: TGTGCCAGCAGCCAAGATTTGCGGGAGTGCTCCTACAATGAGCAGTTCTTC.

This clonotype was observed a few times. The chain couples TRBV9 to TRBJ2-3; 10 bases are shared with TRBD2. CDR3 length equals 17 residues. Germline V lookup: CDR1 SGDLS, CDR2 YYNGEE. V was clipped by 1 base and J by 2 bases; unmatched bases: 7. The chain's CDR3 is CASSVNSGTSDTDTQYF. As DNA, the CDR3 is TGTGCCAGCAGCGTAAATTCCGGGACTAGCGACACAGATACGCAGTATTTT.

This clonotype has only a few counts. This rearrangement joins TRBV4-1 to TRBJ2-2; D is perhaps TRBD1 or TRBD2 (6 bases each). Trimming took 2 bases from V and 9 from J, leaving 13 bases between them. This CDR3 contains 14 residues. The V gene's germline CDR1 is MGHRA and CDR2 YSYEKL. The CDR3 sequence is CASSQRGAFRELFF. The CDR3 DNA sequence: TGCGCCAGCAGCCAAAGGGGGGCGTTCCGGGAGCTGTTTTTT.

CDR3 residues: CASGLAGKNTGELFF. The CDR3 nucleotides read TGTGCCAGCGGGCTGGCGGGGAAAAACACCGGGGAGCTGTTTTTT. The chain is built from TRBV5-6 and TRBJ2-2, with a possible D match to TRBD2 (6 bases). The CDR3 contains 15 residues. Trimming removed 7 bases at V and 2 bases at J, with 15 bases between. Per the germline V gene, CDR1 is SGHDT and CDR2 is YYEEEE.

A few counts support this clonotype. The J gene is TRBJ1-1, the V gene TRBV4-3, with D maybe TRBD1 (6 bases). The CDR3 runs to 15 residues. Per germline, CDR1 LGHNA and CDR2 YSLEER. Trimming left V 0 bases short and J 1 base short, with 9 bases between. The CDR3 sequence: CASSQEWGPNTEAFF. For the CDR3, the DNA is TGCGCCAGCAGCCAAGAATGGGGGCCGAACACTGAAGCTTTCTTT.

This clonotype came up many times. The gene calls are TRBV5-1 and TRBJ2-7; 9 bases are a match to TRBD1. Germline V gives CDR1 SGHRS, CDR2 YFSETQ. V was pared by 5 bases and J by 3 bases, with 6 bases of the junction left unmatched. The CDR3 extends over 14 amino acids. CDR3 DNA: TGCGCCAGCAGTCCGGGACAGGGACACTACGAGCAGTACTTC. Its protein is CASSPGQGHYEQYF.

This clonotype was counted between two and nine times. V gene TRBV5-1 combines with J gene TRBJ2-2; no clear D. The CDR3 loop spans 16 amino acids. Germline CDR1 SGHRS, CDR2 YFSETQ. Deletions cut 2 bases from V and 3 bases from J, with 14 bases between. The CDR3 nucleotides read TGCGCCAGCAGCTTCGTCGGCGCGGCCGACACCGGGGAGCTGTTTTTT. Translating gives CASSFVGAADTGELFF. Filled out from reference TRBV5-1 and TRBJ2-2, the complete variable domain reads KAGVTQTPRYLIKTRGQQVTLSCSPISGHRSVSWYQQTPGQGLQFLFEYFSETQRNKGNFPGRFSGRQFSNSRSEMNVSTLELGDSALYLCASSFVGAADTGELFFGEGSRLTVL.

The CDR3 here is CASSPLGANNEQFF. The CDR3 DNA follows: TGTGCCAGCAGCCCCCTGGGGGCGAATAATGAGCAGTTCTTC. The chain is built from TRBV6-6 and TRBJ2-1; tentative D call: TRBD1 (6 bases). Trimming shortened V by 6 bases and J by 7 bases, and 16 bases separated the two germline ends. CDR1 is MNHNY and CDR2 is SVGAGI in the germline V gene (reference sequence). The CDR3 totals 14 residues.

The CDR3 bases are TGTGCCAGCAGTTACTCGATTGTTGCGGGAGATACGCAGTATTTT. Translated: CASSYSIVAGDTQYF. The chain couples TRBV6-6 to TRBJ2-3; D perhaps matches TRBD2 (5 bases). V shed 0 bases and J shed 5 bases, with 12 bases lying between them. Germline V gene data show CDR1 as MNHNY and CDR2 as SVGAGI (reference sequence). This CDR3 contains 15 residues.

The chain carries TRBV29-1 and TRBJ2-5, with 7 bases aligning to TRBD1. The CDR3 contains 14 residues. V trimming: 7 bases; J trimming: 4 bases; junction bases outside the gene matches: 12. CDR1 and CDR2 from the germline V gene are SQVTM and ANQGSEA. The CDR3 coding sequence is TGCAGCGGACGGGACAGCTCTTTGGCAGAGACCCAGTACTTC. Protein: CSGRDSSLAETQYF.

This clonotype was counted a few times. V usage is TRBV24-1 and J usage is TRBJ2-2; D uncertain. From germline, CDR1 is KGHDR and CDR2 SFDVKD. Trimming shortened V by 0 bases and J by 0 bases, and 10 bases separated the two germline ends. The CDR3 is 17 residues long. The CDR3 DNA reads as TGTGCCACCAGTGATTTGGGTGGCAGAACGAACACCGGGGAGCTGTTTTTT. This encodes CATSDLGGRTNTGELFF.

This clonotype was counted between two and nine times. The chain couples TRBV6-5 to TRBJ2-5; 7 bases match TRBD1. The CDR3 contains 14 residues. Trimming removed 4 bases from V and 4 bases from J; junction bases left unmatched: 6. Germline lookup yields CDR1 MNHEY and CDR2 SVGAGI. CDR3 protein: CASSSLDRSETQYF. The CDR3 nucleotides are TGTGCCAGCAGTTCATTGGACAGGTCAGAGACCCAGTACTTC.

The chain is built from TRBV9 and TRBJ2-5; no clear D gene. The V end was cut by 0 bases, the J end by 1 base, with 7 bases between. Germline V gene data show CDR1 as SGDLS and CDR2 as YYNGEE. This CDR3 region has 14 residues. CDR3 in DNA: TGTGCCAGCAGCGTAGGAGGCAGCCAAGAGACCCAGTACTTC. Protein sequence: CASSVGGSQETQYF.

The gene calls are TRBV5-6 and TRBJ2-7; 7 bases are a match to TRBD1. The ends lost 3 bases at V and 2 bases at J; junction bases unmatched: 8. In germline, CDR1 is SGHDT, CDR2 YYEEEE. CDR3 length: 15 residues. CDR3 sequence reads: CASSSSGTAPYEQYF. In DNA, the CDR3 is TGTGCCAGCAGCTCCTCCGGGACAGCACCCTACGAGCAGTACTTC.

This clonotype came up a few times. The chain joins TRBV9 to TRBJ2-3; D not certain. Germline assignment: CDR1 SGDLS and CDR2 YYNGEE. Trimming pared 0 bases from V and 6 bases from J, leaving 8 bases between. The CDR3 totals 13 residues. Here the CDR3 reads CASSVARPDTQYF. The CDR3 region has the DNA TGTGCCAGCAGCGTAGCAAGGCCGGATACGCAGTATTTT.

This clonotype appeared once. This chain uses TRBV9 with TRBJ2-3, with D perhaps TRBD1 (6 bases). CDR1 and CDR2 from the germline V gene are SGDLS and YYNGEE. The CDR3 consists of 15 residues. V lost 3 bases and J lost 2, with 13 bases in between. This CDR3 reads CASSARGHSTDTQYF. In DNA form, the CDR3 reads TGTGCCAGCAGCGCAAGGGGACATTCCACAGATACGCAGTATTTT.